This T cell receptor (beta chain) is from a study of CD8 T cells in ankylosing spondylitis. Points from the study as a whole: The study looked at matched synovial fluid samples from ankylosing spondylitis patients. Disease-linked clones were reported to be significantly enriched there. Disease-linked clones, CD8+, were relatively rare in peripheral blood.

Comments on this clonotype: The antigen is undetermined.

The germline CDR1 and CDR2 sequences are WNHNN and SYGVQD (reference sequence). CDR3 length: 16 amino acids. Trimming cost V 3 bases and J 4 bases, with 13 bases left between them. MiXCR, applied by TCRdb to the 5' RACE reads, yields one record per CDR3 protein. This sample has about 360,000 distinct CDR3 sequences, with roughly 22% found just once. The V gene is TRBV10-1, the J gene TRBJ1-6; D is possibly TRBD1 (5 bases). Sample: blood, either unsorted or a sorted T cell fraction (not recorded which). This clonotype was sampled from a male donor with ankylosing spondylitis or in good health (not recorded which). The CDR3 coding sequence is TGCGCCAGCAGTGATCCCCCCGCAGGGTATAATTCACCCCTCCACTTT. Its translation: CASSDPPAGYNSPLHF.